Listed below are T cell receptor beta chains from one sample, sequenced in a study of T cell responses to AZD1222 COVID-19 vaccine. Assay used: immunoSEQ multiplex PCR; TCRdb lists only in-frame clones, some missing. The table records 200,000 to 250,000 clones, approximately 94% of them present only once. The sample in question was peripheral blood, obtained on day 0 of MenACWY control vaccination. The receptors were sampled from an adult in good health. Each CDR3 is given without its conserved first and last residue.

v_gene,j_gene,CDR3aa
TRBV7-2,TRBJ1-6,ASSPRGVRGNSPLH
TRBV28,TRBJ1-2,ASSSQGAQGYT
TRBV4-2,TRBJ2-2,ASSLGQGASTGELF
TRBV4-2,TRBJ1-5,ASSQDGGISPQH
TRBV11-2,TRBJ1-4,ASSLRATNEKLF
TRBV4-1,TRBJ1-3,ASSQDRGASSGNTIY
TRBV27,TRBJ1-5,ASSYGGQPNQPQH
TRBV2,TRBJ1-2,ASSGTGKGYGYT
TRBV6-5,TRBJ1-3,ASSPTGGGNTIY
TRBV7-8,TRBJ2-1,ASSAGGSRNEQF
TRBV19,TRBJ1-2,ASSIEGTGLGYT
TRBV19,TRBJ1-1,ASSIGDPYSVNTEAF
TRBV27,TRBJ1-2,APFEWACLGYT
TRBV27,TRBJ1-5,ASGLLGGQPQH